Here is one T cell receptor beta chain with its context. The junction departs from the called germline gene at one end, perhaps through a read error. This sample stems from a study of blood T cells in healthy people across ages. A second PCR, run for about 6 to 12 cycles, used a sample-barcoded 5' primer plus a J-beta primer mix. Each CDR3 protein is one row after TCRdb ran MiXCR on the 5' RACE reads. The sample includes approximately 800,000 distinct CDR3 sequences, more than 50% of them seen just once. This TCR was sampled from a man aged 40-55 years in good health. The sequenced sample consisted of blood.

The CDR3 sequence: CASSVGRTENIRYF. CDR3 coding DNA: TGTGCCAGCAGCGTAGGACGGACCGAAAACATTCGGTACTTC. V and J are TRBV9 and TRBJ2-4; no firm D call. This CDR3 comprises 14 residues. The germline V gene encodes CDR1 SGDLS and CDR2 YYNGEE.